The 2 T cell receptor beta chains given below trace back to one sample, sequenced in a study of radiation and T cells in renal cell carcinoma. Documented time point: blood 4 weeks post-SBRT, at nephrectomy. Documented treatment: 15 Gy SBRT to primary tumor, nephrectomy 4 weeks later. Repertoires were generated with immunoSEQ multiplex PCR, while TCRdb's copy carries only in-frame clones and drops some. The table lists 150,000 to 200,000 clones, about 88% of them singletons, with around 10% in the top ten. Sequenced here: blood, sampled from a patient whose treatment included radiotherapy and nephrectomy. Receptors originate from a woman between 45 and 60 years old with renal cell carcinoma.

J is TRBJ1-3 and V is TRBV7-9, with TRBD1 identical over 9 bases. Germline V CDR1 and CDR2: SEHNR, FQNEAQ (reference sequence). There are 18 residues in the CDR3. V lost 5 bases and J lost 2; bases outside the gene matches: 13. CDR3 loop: CASSLHPGQGFPGNTIYF. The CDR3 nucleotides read TGTGCCAGCAGCCTCCACCCGGGACAGGGATTCCCTGGAAACACCATATATTTT.

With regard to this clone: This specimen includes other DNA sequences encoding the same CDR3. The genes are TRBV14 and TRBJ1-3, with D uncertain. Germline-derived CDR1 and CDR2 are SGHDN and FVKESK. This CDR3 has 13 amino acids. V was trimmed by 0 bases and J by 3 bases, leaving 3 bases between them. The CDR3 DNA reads TGTGCCAGCAGCCAAGATGTTGGAAACACCATATATTTT. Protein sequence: CASSQDVGNTIYF.